Below, 32 T cell receptor beta chains from the same sample are listed, as sequenced in a study of a mutant IDH1 vaccine in newly diagnosed glioma. Time point specified: week 11, during vaccination. Vaccine doses each comprised 300 ug of mutant IDH1 20-mer peptide, with topical imiquimod. What these receptors recognize is not known. TCRdb keeps only in-frame clones here, not all; method: immunoSEQ multiplex PCR. The sample lists roughly 25,000 clones; about 80% were seen once. Sequenced material: PBMCs, taken from a glioma patient whose treatment included an IDH1 peptide vaccine. These TCRs come from a man aged 40-55 years with glioma.

This clone was recorded only once. The chain combines TRBV10-2 with TRBJ2-7, with a possible D match to TRBD1 (5 bases). Germline V gene lookup returns CDR1 WSHSY and CDR2 SAAADI. Between the trimmed V and J ends, which lost 8 bases and 3 bases, there was a span of 17 bases. CDR3 size: 14 residues. The CDR3 sequence: CASGIVRTSYEQYF. CDR3 sequence (DNA): TGCGCCAGCGGTATAGTCAGGACAAGCTACGAGCAGTACTTC.

This chain joins TRBV18 and TRBJ2-5, with 7 bases identical to TRBD1. Germline V CDR1 and CDR2: KGHSH, LQKENI. The trim removed 1 base at V and 11 bases at J, leaving 16 bases unmatched. The CDR3 loop spans 16 amino acids. CDR3 DNA sequence: TGTGCCAGCTCACCACAGAGGACAGGACCGGCGGGTGAGCAGTACTTC. It translates to CASSPQRTGPAGEQYF.

The chain is built from TRBV10-3 and TRBJ1-6; tentative D call: TRBD1 (6 bases). V dropped 0 bases and J dropped 6 bases, with 9 bases sitting between them. Looked up from germline, CDR1 is ENHRY and CDR2 is SYGVKD. The CDR3 length is 15 residues. The CDR3 reads CAISESNRVNSPLHF. The CDR3 DNA is TGTGCCATCAGTGAGTCAAACAGGGTTAATTCACCCCTCCACTTT.

The genes are TRBV10-1 and TRBJ1-4; no firm D call. Germline assignment: CDR1 WNHNN and CDR2 SYGVQD (reference sequence). The CDR3 length is 13 residues. The germline V and J ends were trimmed by 10 bases and 8 bases, with 17 bases remaining between them. Here the CDR3 reads CATSRVLNEKLFF. The CDR3 nucleotides are TGCGCCACATCAAGGGTATTGAACGAAAAACTGTTTTTT.

In the case of this clone: It may be a read error: a sequence one base away is much more abundant. Other DNA sequences in this sample translate to the same CDR3. This chain connects TRBV5-6 to TRBJ1-2; maybe TRBD1 (6 bases). CDR3 length equals 16 residues. V was shortened by 3 bases and J by 8 bases, with 23 bases between the two germline ends. Per germline, CDR1 SGHDT and CDR2 YYEEEE. The CDR3 spells CASSWAGLRGGGGYTF. As DNA, the CDR3 is TGTGCCAGCAGCTGGGCAGGGTTAAGAGGGGGTGGGGGCTACACCTTC.

The table lists this clone with a count of one. The chain has TRBV5-1 and TRBJ2-2; D is unresolved. Germline V gene lookup returns CDR1 SGHRS and CDR2 YFSETQ. V gave up 3 bases and J gave up 5 bases, with 8 bases separating them. The CDR3 consists of 13 residues. The chain's CDR3 is CASSSGQTGELFF. The CDR3 DNA is TGCGCCAGCAGCTCGGGCCAGACCGGGGAGCTGTTTTTT.

This rearrangement joins TRBV19 to TRBJ1-4, with 7 bases that match TRBD1. This CDR3 has 16 residues. Trimming removed 4 bases from V and 4 bases from J; junction bases left unmatched: 9. Germline CDR1 is LNHDA and CDR2 is SQIVND (reference sequence). The chain's CDR3 is CASSTARDSYNEKLFF. The CDR3 nucleotides read TGTGCCAGTAGTACCGCCCGGGACAGTTATAATGAAAAACTGTTTTTT.

The chain combines TRBV5-6 with TRBJ2-7; 7 nucleotides agree with TRBD1. Germline CDR1 is SGHDT and CDR2 is YYEEEE. The CDR3 sequence is 14 residues long. The trim removed 4 bases at V and 4 bases at J, leaving 8 bases unmatched. For the CDR3, the DNA is TGTGCCAGCAGCCCGGGACAGAGCAGGTACGAGCAGTACTTC. This codes for CASSPGQSRYEQYF.

This clone appeared once. This chain joins TRBV29-1 and TRBJ1-1; D is unclear. The CDR3 has 15 amino acids. Germline CDR1 and CDR2: SQVTM and ANQGSEA. V was pared by 5 bases and J by 0 bases, with 16 bases between. In nucleotides, the CDR3 is TGCAGCGTTAGTTCAGGCCTAGGCGTGAACACTGAAGCTTTCTTT. As protein: CSVSSGLGVNTEAFF.

The chain links TRBV28 to TRBJ1-3; D gene uncertain. This CDR3 comprises 15 residues. Germline V gene sequence: CDR1 MDHEN, CDR2 SYDVKM. Trimming pared 6 bases from V and 0 bases from J, leaving 12 bases between. The CDR3 nucleotides are TGTGCCAGCAGCAATCGGGGTATCTCTGGAAACACCATATATTTT. Translation gives CASSNRGISGNTIYF. The full variable domain, in which reference TRBV28 and TRBJ1-3 provide the parts outside the CDR3, is DVKVTQSSRYLVKRTGEKVFLECVQDMDHENMFWYRQDPGLGLRLIYFSYDVKMKEKGDIPEGYSVSREKKERFSLILESASTNQTSMYLCASSNRGISGNTIYFGEGSWLTVV.

The chain is built from TRBV4-1 and TRBJ1-2; perhaps TRBD1 as D (5 bases). The V and J ends lost 1 base and 7 bases respectively, with 16 bases between them. The CDR3 runs to 15 residues. Germline CDR1 is MGHRA and CDR2 is YSYEKL. The DNA for the CDR3 is TGCGCCAGCAGCCAAGTCGAGGGCGGAAGGGGTGGCTACACCTTC. Amino acids: CASSQVEGGRGGYTF.

The chain links TRBV25-1 to TRBJ2-1; TRBD2 might be the D (5 bases). The germline CDR1 and CDR2 sequences are MGHDK and SYGVNS. V was shortened by 2 bases and J by 0 bases, with 17 bases between the two germline ends. CDR3 length equals 18 residues. The CDR3 reads CASSELGGLLSSYNEQFF. Written as DNA, the CDR3 is TGTGCCAGCAGTGAACTGGGCGGGCTCCTGAGCTCCTACAATGAGCAGTTCTTC. Using reference TRBV25-1 and TRBJ2-1 for the parts outside the CDR3, the full variable domain is EADIYQTPRYLVIGTGKKITLECSQTMGHDKMYWYQQDPGMELHLIHYSYGVNSTEKGDLSSESTVSRIRTEHFPLTLESARPSHTSQYLCASSELGGLLSSYNEQFFGPGTRLTVL.

The DNA for the CDR3 is TGTGCCAGCAGTTCCTACAGTGCCCCAGGGCAGCCCCAGCATTTT. Translated, it gives CASSSYSAPGQPQHF. This chain connects TRBV27 to TRBJ1-5, with a tentative D call TRBD1 (5 bases). The CDR3 covers 15 residues. The germline V gene has CDR1 MNHEY and CDR2 SMNVEV (reference sequence). The V end was cut by 4 bases, the J end by 7 bases, with 17 bases between.

The chain recombines TRBV5-6 with TRBJ2-2, with D perhaps TRBD1 (7 bases). The CDR3 covers 15 residues. Germline V lookup: CDR1 SGHDT, CDR2 YYEEEE. V gave up 1 base and J gave up 6 bases, with 13 bases separating them. CDR3 sequence: CASSLFGRGAGELFF. The CDR3 coding sequence is TGTGCCAGCAGCTTGTTTGGCAGGGGGGCCGGGGAGCTGTTTTTT.

The CDR3 here is CASSLGGNTEAFF. The CDR3 coding sequence is TGTGCCAGCAGTTTAGGGGGGAACACTGAAGCTTTCTTT. The J gene is TRBJ1-1, the V gene TRBV27; TRBD1 might be the D (5 bases). CDR1 is MNHEY, CDR2 SMNVEV, per germline (reference sequence). The CDR3 sequence is 13 residues long. The V end was cut by 2 bases, the J end by 1 base, with 5 bases between.

This clone turned up a few times. The CDR3 sequence: CASSQEGTGRNEKLFF. The CDR3, as DNA: TGCGCCAGCAGCCAAGAGGGGACAGGGCGGAATGAAAAACTGTTTTTT. J is TRBJ1-4 and V is TRBV4-3; 9 bases fit TRBD1. J was trimmed by 5 bases and V by 0 bases; bases with no gene match: 4. The V gene's germline CDR1 is LGHNA and CDR2 YSLEER. There are 16 residues in the CDR3.

The gene calls are TRBV29-1 and TRBJ2-7; D might be TRBD2 (6 bases). Trimming took off 6 bases at V and 3 bases at J, with 15 bases between the two ends. Germline loops: CDR1 SQVTM, CDR2 ANQGSEA. The CDR3 totals 13 residues. The CDR3 bases are TGCAGCGTCCTGACTGGGGGAGGCTACGAGCAGTACTTC. As protein: CSVLTGGGYEQYF.

This chain joins TRBV6-1 and TRBJ2-5, with TRBD1 identical over 7 bases. CDR1 is MNHNS, CDR2 SASEGT, per germline. The J segment lost 1 base and the V segment lost 8 bases, leaving 7 bases of the junction unmatched. The CDR3 loop spans 14 amino acids. The CDR3 DNA reads TGTGCCAGCGCACAGGGACAGTCCCAAGAGACCCAGTACTTC. Translated: CASAQGQSQETQYF.

This chain joins TRBV7-2 and TRBJ1-2; D is unclear. Germline CDR1 and CDR2: SGHTA and FQGNSA. Trimming shortened V by 0 bases and J by 8 bases, and 13 bases separated the two germline ends. The CDR3 runs 14 residues. In nucleotides, the CDR3 is TGTGCCAGCAGCTTAGCGCTTGGGTTGAACGGCTACACCTTC. Translating gives CASSLALGLNGYTF.

V is TRBV11-3 and J is TRBJ2-6; unclear D gene. Trimming cost V 4 bases and J 4 bases, with 17 bases left between them. This CDR3 comprises 17 residues. Per the germline V gene, CDR1 is SGHNT and CDR2 is YENEEA. CDR3 nucleotides: TGTGCCAGCAGCTCGTCGGACGGTCCCTTGGGGGCCAACGTCCTGACTTTC. Translated: CASSSSDGPLGANVLTF. Based on the CDR3 plus reference TRBV11-3 and TRBJ2-6, the full variable domain is EAGVVQSPRYKIIEKKQPVAFWCNPISGHNTLYWYLQNLGQGPELLIRYENEEAVDDSQLPKDRFSAERLKGVDSTLKIQPAELGDSAVYLCASSSSDGPLGANVLTFGAGSRLTVL.

This chain uses TRBV30 with TRBJ1-5; TRBD1 might be the D (6 bases). Germline V CDR1 and CDR2: GTSNPN, SVGIG (reference sequence). The V gene lost 4 bases and the J gene lost 1 base, with 8 bases spanning the gap. CDR3 length: 13 residues. CDR3 residues: CAWNGQSNQPQHF. CDR3 nucleotides: TGTGCCTGGAACGGACAGAGCAATCAGCCCCAGCATTTT.

The chain employs TRBV18 and TRBJ1-1, with D unresolved. V gave up 0 bases and J gave up 0 bases, with 8 bases separating them. The germline V gene has CDR1 KGHSH and CDR2 LQKENI. This CDR3 comprises 15 residues. Here the CDR3 reads CASSPPRELNTEAFF. The CDR3 DNA reads as TGTGCCAGCTCACCACCGAGGGAACTGAACACTGAAGCTTTCTTT.

As for this clone: A junction boundary mismatches the germline segment, possibly from a read error. This chain connects TRBV29-1 to TRBJ2-1; D gene ambiguous. Looked up from germline, CDR1 is SQVTM and CDR2 is ANQGSEA. CDR3 length: 11 amino acids. DNA for the CDR3: TGCAGCGCTGAAGGTATCAATGAGCAGTTCTTC. It codes for CSAEGINEQFF.

This clone turned up a few times. The chain recombines TRBV9 with TRBJ1-5; tentatively, D is TRBD1 (5 bases). Germline CDR1 SGDLS, CDR2 YYNGEE. V lost 8 bases and J 5 bases, leaving 8 bases between the germline ends. There are 11 residues in the CDR3. The CDR3 bases are TGTGCCAGTACAGGACATCAGCCCCAGCATTTT. Encoded protein: CASTGHQPQHF.

This chain links TRBV5-1 with TRBJ2-4, with D unresolved. The CDR3 totals 14 residues. The V gene's germline CDR1 is SGHRS and CDR2 YFSETQ. The V and J ends lost 0 bases and 5 bases respectively, with 9 bases between them. CDR3 DNA: TGCGCCAGCAGCTTGGAAAGGCCAGAAAACATTCAGTACTTC. It codes for CASSLERPENIQYF.

This clone was detected only a few times. V usage is TRBV6-4 and J usage is TRBJ2-1; TRBD2 matches at 7 bases. The CDR3 runs to 13 residues. Germline-derived CDR1 and CDR2 are MRHNA and SNTAGT. Trimming removed 3 bases from V and 4 bases from J; junction bases left unmatched: 0. The DNA for the CDR3 is TGTGCCAGCAGTGAGCGGGAGTACAATGAGCAGTTCTTC. This gives the protein CASSEREYNEQFF.

The chain recombines TRBV6-5 with TRBJ2-7; possibly TRBD2 for D (5 bases). Trimming took 4 bases from V and 3 from J, leaving 16 bases between them. Germline V CDR1 and CDR2: MNHEY, SVGAGI. The CDR3 is 15 residues long. The CDR3 nucleotides are TGTGCCAGCAGTTTTGGACCCACGGGAATCTACGAGCAGTACGTC. Its translation is CASSFGPTGIYEQYV.

The CDR3 DNA reads as TGTGCGACCGGACAGGCTGGAAACACCATATATTTT. This codes for CATGQAGNTIYF. The chain combines TRBV2 with TRBJ1-3; 7 positions agree with TRBD1. The CDR3 has 12 amino acids. Germline V CDR1 and CDR2: SNHLY, FYNNEI.

The V and J genes are TRBV6-5 and TRBJ2-5; 7 bases match TRBD1. Germline V lookup: CDR1 MNHEY, CDR2 SVGAGI. J lost 1 base, V lost 6 bases, and 8 bases had no gene match. CDR3 length: 15 amino acids. The CDR3 DNA sequence: TGTGCCAGCAGATTCGGGACAGTCGTCCAAGAGACCCAGTACTTC. It is translated as CASRFGTVVQETQYF.

The genes are TRBV19 and TRBJ2-1, with D perhaps TRBD2 (6 bases). CDR1 and CDR2 from the germline V gene are LNHDA and SQIVND (reference sequence). V lost 8 bases, J lost 9 bases, and 20 bases lay in between. The CDR3 has 14 amino acids. CDR3 protein: CASDIGGEYGEQFF. CDR3 sequence (DNA): TGTGCCAGTGACATTGGCGGGGAGTATGGTGAGCAGTTCTTC.

This clone appeared once. V is TRBV14 and J is TRBJ1-4, with D possibly TRBD1 on 5 matching bases. The CDR3 is 16 amino acids. The germline gives CDR1 SGHDN, CDR2 FVKESK. Trimming took off 1 base at V and 5 bases at J, with 14 bases between the two ends. In DNA form, the CDR3 reads TGTGCCAGCAGCCAAGTAGTGGGGACGGAGAATGAAAAACTGTTTTTT. Residues: CASSQVVGTENEKLFF.

The J gene is TRBJ2-7, the V gene TRBV25-1, with 7 bases fitting TRBD2. The CDR3 covers 13 residues. Germline assignment: CDR1 MGHDK and CDR2 SYGVNS. After removal of 10 bases from V and 2 bases from J, the junction contained 8 bases not matched to a gene. The CDR3 bases are TGTGCCACGGGTGGGAGGGCAACCTACGAGCAGTACTTC. The encoded protein is CATGGRATYEQYF.